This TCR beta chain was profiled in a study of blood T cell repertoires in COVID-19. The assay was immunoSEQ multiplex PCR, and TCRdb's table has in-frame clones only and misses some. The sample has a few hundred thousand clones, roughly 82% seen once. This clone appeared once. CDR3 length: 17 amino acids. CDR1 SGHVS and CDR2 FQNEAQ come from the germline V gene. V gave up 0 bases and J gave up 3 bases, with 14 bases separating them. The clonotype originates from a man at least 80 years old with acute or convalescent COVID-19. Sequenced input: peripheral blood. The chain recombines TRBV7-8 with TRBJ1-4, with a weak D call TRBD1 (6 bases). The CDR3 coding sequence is TGTGCCAGCAGCTTAGCTCCCACGACAGGTTCTAATGAAAAACTGTTTTTT. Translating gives CASSLAPTTGSNEKLFF.